This TCR beta chain stems from a study of shared clonotypes between healthy human individuals. Across the study: In total, the donors were a couple of women and three men aged 18 to 49. General study results and limits: In contrast to clonotypes shared by all four donors, non-shared clonotypes had lower generation probabilities.

Authors' data handling: There were no quality scores in the junction-only immunoSEQ sequences, so filtering differed. Profiling relied on immunoSEQ multiplex PCR, and the TCRdb table lists in-frame clones only, not all of them. V, J and clone size reflect that table, while D and trimming were determined from the DNA. The sample holds approximately 2,300,000 clones, approximately 90% seen once. Of note for this clone: Its antigen is as yet unknown.

V lost 8 bases and J lost 6; bases outside the gene matches: 9. Germline-derived CDR1 and CDR2 are MNHEY and SMNVEV (reference sequence). The CDR3 runs 14 residues. The sequencing sample was made of naive CD4+ T cells from PBMCs. Regarding subset: CD45RA+ positively selected. The rearrangement joins TRBV27 to TRBJ2-2, with TRBD2 matching 7 bases. The clonotype comes from a man between 18 and 29 years old in good health. Some clones in this sample may be carry-over from other donors' samples. The CDR3 DNA reads as TGTGCCAGCCTCTTAGTGGGAGGGTCCGGGGAGCTGTTTTTT. Translating gives CASLLVGGSGELFF.